Following are 2 T cell receptor beta chains from one sample sequenced in a study of cytomegalovirus exposure and HLA in healthy donors. Vbeta (60) and Jbeta (13) primers were used in the PCR. TCRdb's copy holds only in-frame clones and misses some; the assay was immunoSEQ multiplex PCR. The sample includes fewer than 200,000 clones, around 90% of them seen just once. What was sequenced was PBMCs. Receptors originate from a boy younger than 10 in good health and CMV-seronegative.

V and J are TRBV6-1 and TRBJ2-1; D unresolved. The CDR3 is 15 residues long. Germline V CDR1 and CDR2: MNHNS, SASEGT. V was shortened by 10 bases and J by 3 bases, with 19 bases between the two germline ends. The CDR3 DNA follows: TGTGCCACCTCATGGTCCCTCGGCGGCTACAATGAGCAGTTCTTC. This gives the protein CATSWSLGGYNEQFF.

CDR3 sequence: CASSLRDFSYNEQFF. For the CDR3, the DNA is TGTGCCAGCAGCTTACGGGACTTCTCCTACAATGAGCAGTTCTTC. J is TRBJ2-1 and V is TRBV7-9; weak D call: TRBD2 (6 bases). The V gene's germline CDR1 is SEHNR and CDR2 FQNEAQ (reference sequence). Trimming took off 2 bases at V and 0 bases at J, with 8 bases between the two ends. CDR3 length: 15 residues. The entire variable domain, with the rest obtained from reference TRBV7-9 and TRBJ2-1, is as follows: DTGVSQNPRHKITKRGQNVTFRCDPISEHNRLYWYRQTLGQGPEFLTYFQNEAQLEKSRLLSDRFSAERPKGSFSTLEIQRTEQGDSAMYLCASSLRDFSYNEQFFGPGTRLTVL.